Presented here are 23 T cell receptor beta chains from one specimen sequenced in a study of early T cells in non-severe SARS-CoV-2 infection. TCRdb independently ran MiXCR on the 5' RACE reads; one entry per CDR3 protein. The sample carries fewer than 85,000 distinct CDR3 sequences, around 9.9% recorded once. Sequencing was carried out using whole blood. These receptors were collected from an adult who was a healthcare worker with PCR-confirmed SARS-CoV-2 infection or an uninfected control (not recorded which).

The chain carries TRBV28 and TRBJ2-1; no clear D. From germline, CDR1 is MDHEN and CDR2 SYDVKM. This CDR3 comprises 13 residues. Trimming removed 5 bases from V and 5 bases from J, with 10 bases in between. CDR3 in DNA: TGTGCCAGCAGTCCCGACACTGACAATGAGCAGTTCTTC. It translates to CASSPDTDNEQFF.

This clonotype was recorded at least ten times. The chain couples TRBV6-1 to TRBJ2-7; D perhaps matches TRBD1 (5 bases). Germline lookup yields CDR1 MNHNS and CDR2 SASEGT. This CDR3 is 13 amino acids long. Trimming removed 6 bases from V and 5 bases from J, with 14 bases in between. CDR3 in amino acids: CASRTDSRNEQYF. The CDR3 region has the DNA TGTGCCAGCAGGACCGACAGTAGGAACGAGCAGTACTTC.

A few counts support this clonotype. This chain links TRBV15 with TRBJ2-3, with a tentative D call TRBD1 (6 bases). There are 19 residues in the CDR3. With 0 bases removed from V and 0 bases from J, the gap between germline ends came to 19 bases. Germline CDR1 is LNHNV and CDR2 is YYDKDF (reference sequence). CDR3 DNA sequence: TGTGCCACCAGCAGAGATCTGGTCCCCGGGACACTTAGCACAGATACGCAGTATTTT. This gives the protein CATSRDLVPGTLSTDTQYF.

The V gene is TRBV30, the J gene TRBJ2-3; no firm D call. The CDR3 runs 13 residues. Germline V gene data show CDR1 as GTSNPN and CDR2 as SVGIG (reference sequence). Trimming shortened V by 6 bases and J by 2 bases, and 12 bases separated the two germline ends. The CDR3 reads CACSSTYTDTQYF. Here the CDR3 DNA reads TGTGCCTGCTCCTCTACATACACAGATACGCAGTATTTT.

This clonotype was detected many times. The J gene is TRBJ2-3, the V gene TRBV28; D may be TRBD2 (6 bases). The CDR3 has 14 amino acids. V lost 5 bases and J lost 6, with 15 bases in between. From germline, CDR1 is MDHEN and CDR2 SYDVKM. Here the CDR3 reads CASSQKGGSDTQYF. The CDR3 DNA reads TGTGCCAGCAGTCAAAAGGGAGGAAGTGATACGCAGTATTTT.

The V call is TRBV20-1, the J call TRBJ2-5, with 7 bases lining up with TRBD1. Per the germline V gene, CDR1 is DFQATT and CDR2 is SNEGSKA (reference sequence). CDR3 length: 15 amino acids. V lost 0 bases and J lost 1; bases outside the gene matches: 5. CDR3 DNA sequence: TGCAGTGCTAGAGAGGGACAGAAGGCCCAAGAGACCCAGTACTTC. Translated: CSAREGQKAQETQYF.

This clonotype has at least ten counts. The chain links TRBV7-9 to TRBJ2-1, with D possibly matching TRBD2 (6 bases). The germline gives CDR1 SEHNR, CDR2 FQNEAQ (reference sequence). The CDR3 extends over 16 amino acids. Trimming pared 4 bases from V and 3 bases from J, leaving 16 bases between. The CDR3 sequence is CASSSRRGKLYNEQFF. CDR3 sequence (DNA): TGTGCCAGCAGCTCTCGCCGGGGGAAACTCTACAATGAGCAGTTCTTC.

The chain couples TRBV6-1 to TRBJ1-4; 9 bases line up with TRBD1. J gave up 8 bases and V 6 bases, and 13 bases lay outside the gene matches. This CDR3 comprises 16 residues. Germline V gene data show CDR1 as MNHNS and CDR2 as SASEGT. The CDR3 loop is CASSERPGTGREKLFF. DNA of the CDR3: TGTGCCAGCAGCGAACGACCCGGGACAGGGAGAGAAAAACTGTTTTTT.

This clonotype was detected only a few times. The chain employs TRBV6-6 and TRBJ1-2, with 9 bases identical to TRBD1. The CDR3 length is 14 residues. Germline CDR1 MNHNY, CDR2 SVGAGI (reference sequence). The ends lost 10 bases at V and 8 bases at J; junction bases unmatched: 14. DNA for the CDR3: TGTGCCACCCAAGTACCGGGACAGGGATACGGCTACACCTTC. Translated, it gives CATQVPGQGYGYTF.

This clonotype was found many times. The chain carries TRBV7-8 and TRBJ2-2; no clear D gene. Per germline, CDR1 SGHVS and CDR2 FQNEAQ. Trimming removed 5 bases from V and 0 bases from J, with 10 bases in between. CDR3 length: 15 amino acids. In DNA form, the CDR3 reads TGTGCCAGCAGCCCCCGGTGGTCGAACACCGGGGAGCTGTTTTTT. It codes for CASSPRWSNTGELFF.

The V gene is TRBV7-2, the J gene TRBJ2-7; no reliable D call. V lost 5 bases, J lost 2 bases, and 13 bases lay in between. CDR1 SGHTA and CDR2 FQGNSA come from the germline V gene. The CDR3 length is 14 residues. Here the CDR3 DNA reads TGTGCCAGCAGCCGCTCCGAAGGGCCCTACGAGCAGTACTTC. Translation gives CASSRSEGPYEQYF.

A few counts support this clonotype. The chain links TRBV18 to TRBJ2-1; the match to TRBD2 covers 10 bases. J was trimmed by 8 bases and V by 3 bases; bases with no gene match: 1. Germline V gene lookup returns CDR1 KGHSH and CDR2 LQKENI. The CDR3 is 13 residues long. DNA of the CDR3: TGTGCCAGCTCACCGAGCGGGAGGGATGAGCAGTTCTTC. Translation: CASSPSGRDEQFF. The full variable domain, with the rest looked up from reference TRBV18 and TRBJ2-1, is NAGVMQNPRHLVRRRGQEARLRCSPMKGHSHVYWYRQLPEEGLKFMVYLQKENIIDESGMPKERFSAEFPKEGPSILRIQQVVRGDSAAYFCASSPSGRDEQFFGPGTRLTVL.

Many counts were recorded for this clonotype. The chain recombines TRBV10-3 with TRBJ1-6, with TRBD1 identical over 9 bases. This CDR3 is 16 amino acids long. In germline, CDR1 is ENHRY, CDR2 SYGVKD. J lost 7 bases, V lost 4 bases, and 8 bases had no gene match. The CDR3 sequence is CAISVQGARSNSPLHF. The CDR3, as DNA: TGTGCCATCAGTGTACAGGGGGCGAGGTCGAATTCACCCCTCCACTTT.

This clonotype was counted ten times or more. The chain uses TRBV7-9 and TRBJ2-3; 11 bases fit TRBD1. With V trimmed by 6 bases and J by 3 bases, 14 bases remained unmatched. Per the germline V gene, CDR1 is SEHNR and CDR2 is FQNEAQ (reference sequence). The CDR3 length is 18 residues. The CDR3 reads CASSFSRTGTGGTDTQYF. The CDR3 bases are TGTGCCAGCAGTTTCTCGAGGACCGGGACAGGGGGTACAGATACGCAGTATTTT.

In this sample, this clonotype turned up many times. The rearrangement links TRBV9 to TRBJ2-1; D is ambiguous. Germline loops: CDR1 SGDLS, CDR2 YYNGEE. V was clipped by 0 bases and J by 0 bases, with 10 bases between them. CDR3 length: 16 amino acids. This chain's CDR3 is CASSVDLRISYNEQFF. The CDR3 DNA sequence: TGTGCCAGCAGCGTAGATTTGCGGATCTCCTACAATGAGCAGTTCTTC.

This clonotype came up many times. The chain is built from TRBV10-3 and TRBJ2-1, with TRBD2 identical over 8 bases. Germline loops: CDR1 ENHRY, CDR2 SYGVKD. Losses at the gene ends were 7 bases for V and 7 bases for J; bases not matched to a gene: 12. CDR3 length equals 15 residues. The CDR3 here is CAITASGRVKNEQFF. In DNA, the CDR3 is TGTGCCATCACCGCCAGCGGGAGAGTCAAGAATGAGCAGTTCTTC.

This clonotype was picked up many times. This rearrangement joins TRBV7-2 to TRBJ2-1, with 14 bases aligning to TRBD2. The CDR3 is 13 amino acids. V was clipped by 5 bases and J by 12 bases; unmatched bases: 3. Per the germline V gene, CDR1 is SGHTA and CDR2 is FQGNSA. The CDR3 spells CASSTGLAGVQFF. CDR3 nucleotide sequence: TGTGCCAGCAGCACGGGACTAGCGGGAGTGCAGTTCTTC. Variable domain in full (rest from reference TRBV7-2 and TRBJ2-1): GAGVSQSPSNKVTEKGKDVELRCDPISGHTALYWYRQSLGQGLEFLIYFQGNSAPDKSGLPSDRFSAERTGGSVSTLTIQRTQQEDSAVYLCASSTGLAGVQFFGPGTRLTVL.

This clonotype showed up many times. The chain combines TRBV21-1 with TRBJ2-3. TRBV21-1 is labeled a pseudogene. The length of the CDR3 is 17 residues. DNA of the CDR3: TGTGCCAGCAGCAAAGGGCTGGAGCAGGCCAGCACAGATACGCAGTATTTT. This encodes CASSKGLEQASTDTQYF.

J is TRBJ2-4 and V is TRBV4-1; D is ambiguous. V lost 1 base to trimming and J lost 9 bases, with 16 bases between them. From germline, CDR1 is MGHRA and CDR2 YSYEKL. This CDR3 region has 15 residues. The CDR3 sequence is CASSQVRAANLIQYF. Here the CDR3 DNA reads TGCGCCAGCAGCCAAGTCAGAGCTGCGAATCTCATTCAGTACTTC.

This clonotype has only a few counts. The rearrangement links TRBV28 to TRBJ2-1; D unresolved. Germline V CDR1 and CDR2: MDHEN, SYDVKM. Trimming cost V 4 bases and J 11 bases, with 12 bases left between them. This CDR3 spans 12 amino acids. CDR3 DNA: TGTGCCAGCAGTTCTACAGCCCAAAAGCAGTTCTTC. Translating it yields CASSSTAQKQFF. The variable domain in full, completed from reference TRBV28 and TRBJ2-1, reads DVKVTQSSRYLVKRTGEKVFLECVQDMDHENMFWYRQDPGLGLRLIYFSYDVKMKEKGDIPEGYSVSREKKERFSLILESASTNQTSMYLCASSSTAQKQFFGPGTRLTVL.

The rearrangement uses TRBV28 and TRBJ1-4, with a weak D call TRBD1 (6 bases). V gave up 3 bases and J gave up 8 bases, with 16 bases separating them. This CDR3 comprises 15 residues. Germline lookup yields CDR1 MDHEN and CDR2 SYDVKM. In nucleotides, the CDR3 is TGTGCCAGCAGTTTTTTAGAGGGGGGAAGAGAAAAACTGTTTTTT. Residues: CASSFLEGGREKLFF.

This clonotype occurred many times. The chain carries TRBV5-1 and TRBJ2-1, with no clear D. Germline values: CDR1 SGHRS, CDR2 YFSETQ. V gave up 4 bases and J gave up 1 base, with 15 bases separating them. CDR3 size: 16 residues. The CDR3 nucleotides read TGCGCCAGCAGCCCGGATTCGGGCGCTTCCTACAATGAGCAGTTCTTC. Protein product: CASSPDSGASYNEQFF. Variable domain in full (rest from reference TRBV5-1 and TRBJ2-1): KAGVTQTPRYLIKTRGQQVTLSCSPISGHRSVSWYQQTPGQGLQFLFEYFSETQRNKGNFPGRFSGRQFSNSRSEMNVSTLELGDSALYLCASSPDSGASYNEQFFGPGTRLTVL.

The chain recombines TRBV29-1 with TRBJ2-3; possible D gene TRBD1, 5 bases. Between the trimmed V and J ends, which lost 4 bases and 0 bases, there was a span of 23 bases. CDR1 and CDR2 (germline): SQVTM, ANQGSEA. The length of the CDR3 is 18 residues. CDR3 nucleotide sequence: TGCAGCGTTGTGGGCAGGTCCCTCGGACAAACTAGCACAGATACGCAGTATTTT. The encoded protein is CSVVGRSLGQTSTDTQYF.